This passage covers 28 T cell receptor beta chains from one sample sequenced in a study of CD8 T cells in Susac syndrome. When the RNA was reverse transcribed, random hexamers were used with an input of about 0.5 to 1 ug. Each CDR3 protein gets one entry after TCRdb re-called the immunoSEQ multiplex PCR reads with MiXCR. The repertoire holds approximately 140,000 distinct CDR3 sequences, with approximately 95% as singletons. The source material was CD8+ T cells from PBMCs. These receptor sequences come from a human donor in good health.

The DNA of the CDR3 is TGCGCCAGCAGCCACGGGCCTAACTACGAGCAGTACTTC. It translates to CASSHGPNYEQYF. The V and J genes are TRBV5-1 and TRBJ2-7; unclear D gene. Trimming took off 4 bases at V and 3 bases at J, with 11 bases between the two ends. From germline, CDR1 is SGHRS and CDR2 YFSETQ. The CDR3 extends over 13 amino acids.

The chain uses TRBV20-1 and TRBJ1-2; D not resolved. CDR1 and CDR2 from the germline V gene are DFQATT and SNEGSKA (reference sequence). The length of the CDR3 is 10 residues. V lost 3 bases to trimming and J lost 8 bases, with 7 bases between them. CDR3 coding DNA: TGCAGTGCTAGGTGGGGAGGCTACACCTTC. Translating it yields CSARWGGYTF.

This chain links TRBV5-1 with TRBJ2-7, with D possibly being TRBD1 (6 bases). There are 14 residues in the CDR3. The V gene's germline CDR1 is SGHRS and CDR2 YFSETQ. Trimming took off 2 bases at V and 6 bases at J, with 15 bases between the two ends. For the CDR3, the DNA is TGCGCCAGCAGCTTTTCCCAGGGGCATGGCGAGCAGTACTTC. Encoded protein: CASSFSQGHGEQYF.

This chain joins TRBV30 and TRBJ2-5, with no clear D. Trimming stripped 4 bases from V and 5 bases from J, with 11 bases between. Germline values: CDR1 GTSNPN, CDR2 SVGIG (reference sequence). The CDR3 sequence is 12 residues long. CDR3 nucleotides: TGTGCCTGGAACCGCGGCGCGGAGACCCAGTACTTC. Protein: CAWNRGAETQYF.

V gene TRBV28 combines with J gene TRBJ2-7; D may be TRBD1 (6 bases). Trimming pared 5 bases from V and 0 bases from J, leaving 11 bases between. The CDR3 loop spans 14 amino acids. The germline V gene has CDR1 MDHEN and CDR2 SYDVKM. CDR3 coding DNA: TGTGCCAGCAGTACGACAGGAAGCTCCTACGAGCAGTACTTC. It is translated as CASSTTGSSYEQYF. The whole variable domain, remainder taken from reference TRBV28 and TRBJ2-7, is DVKVTQSSRYLVKRTGEKVFLECVQDMDHENMFWYRQDPGLGLRLIYFSYDVKMKEKGDIPEGYSVSREKKERFSLILESASTNQTSMYLCASSTTGSSYEQYFGPGTRLTVT.

The CDR3 loop is CASRRTGLNTEAFF. In DNA, the CDR3 is TGTGCCAGCAGACGGACAGGGTTGAACACTGAAGCTTTCTTT. The chain links TRBV7-6 to TRBJ1-1; 8 bases agree with TRBD1. J gave up 0 bases and V 6 bases, and 3 bases lay outside the gene matches. Germline V gene lookup returns CDR1 SGHVS and CDR2 FNYEAQ. The CDR3 totals 14 residues.

V gene TRBV4-1 combines with J gene TRBJ2-7; perhaps TRBD2 as D (6 bases). CDR1 MGHRA and CDR2 YSYEKL come from the germline V gene. There are 17 residues in the CDR3. The V and J ends lost 4 bases and 0 bases respectively, with 19 bases between them. The CDR3 coding sequence is TGCGCCAGCAGCCTTACTCTTGGAGCCGGGAGCTCCTACGAGCAGTACTTC. It encodes CASSLTLGAGSSYEQYF.

The chain combines TRBV9 with TRBJ1-2; no definite D call. The V end lost 0 bases, the J end lost 4 bases, and 16 bases lay between the germline ends. Per the germline V gene, CDR1 is SGDLS and CDR2 is YYNGEE. CDR3 length equals 16 residues. The CDR3 nucleotides read TGTGCCAGCAGCGTAGATTCCCAGACGCCCCCCTATGGCTACACCTTC. Its protein product is CASSVDSQTPPYGYTF.

The rearrangement links TRBV6-2 or TRBV6-3 to TRBJ2-1; D remains ambiguous. CDR1 MNHEY and CDR2 SVGEGT come from the germline V gene. The CDR3 has 14 residues. V lost 0 bases, J lost 9 bases, and 12 bases lay in between. CDR3 bases: TGTGCCAGCAGTTACTCCTTTGGTCCCGGTGAGCAGTTCTTC. Its protein product is CASSYSFGPGEQFF.

The CDR3 nucleotides are TGTGCCAGCAGGCCCCCAACAGGGTTTGACACCGGGGAGCTGTTTTTT. Encoded protein: CASRPPTGFDTGELFF. J is TRBJ2-2 and V is TRBV28; possible D gene TRBD1, 6 bases. Trimming pared 6 bases from V and 3 bases from J, leaving 17 bases between. Germline assignment: CDR1 MDHEN and CDR2 SYDVKM. This CDR3 has 16 residues.

The gene calls are TRBV29-1 and TRBJ2-7; maybe TRBD1 (5 bases). Trimming stripped 6 bases from V and 0 bases from J, with 9 bases between. The CDR3 is 12 residues long. Per germline, CDR1 SQVTM and CDR2 ANQGSEA. For the CDR3, the DNA is TGCAGCGTCCCTGGGGCCTCCTACGAGCAGTACTTC. It specifies CSVPGASYEQYF.

The chain uses TRBV20-1 and TRBJ1-4, with D possibly matching TRBD1 (6 bases). CDR1 is DFQATT, CDR2 SNEGSKA, per germline (reference sequence). Deletions cut 6 bases from V and 0 bases from J, with 11 bases between. The CDR3 consists of 14 residues. CDR3 coding DNA: TGCAGTGCGAGGACAGTTGCAACTAATGAAAAACTGTTTTTT. It codes for CSARTVATNEKLFF.

The J gene is TRBJ2-1, the V gene TRBV24-1, with TRBD1 as a possible D gene (6 bases). V lost 6 bases and J lost 4, with 12 bases in between. This CDR3 region has 14 residues. Germline loops: CDR1 KGHDR, CDR2 SFDVKD. This CDR3 is CATSTGYGYNEQFF. The CDR3 coding sequence is TGTGCCACCAGTACAGGGTATGGGTACAATGAGCAGTTCTTC.

This clonotype was found a few times. This chain links TRBV6-2 or TRBV6-3 with TRBJ1-2; D not certain. Looked up from germline, CDR1 is MNHEY and CDR2 is SVGEGT. Trimming shortened V by 4 bases and J by 0 bases, and 3 bases separated the two germline ends. The CDR3 has 12 residues. The CDR3 region has the DNA TGTGCCAGCAGTTCGTCTAACTATGGCTACACCTTC. Its protein product is CASSSSNYGYTF.

The chain has TRBV24-1 and TRBJ2-1; no clear D gene. CDR1 is KGHDR and CDR2 is SFDVKD in the germline V gene. CDR3 size: 16 residues. V dropped 4 bases and J dropped 8 bases, with 20 bases sitting between them. The CDR3 spells CATSDLRQTGTDEQFF. DNA for the CDR3: TGTGCCACCAGTGACCTCCGCCAAACGGGTACCGATGAGCAGTTCTTC.

This sequence joins TRBV14 and TRBJ2-7, with D possibly TRBD1 on 6 matching bases. V shed 7 bases and J shed 0 bases, with 10 bases lying between them. This CDR3 is 13 amino acids long. Germline CDR1 SGHDN, CDR2 FVKESK. The CDR3, as DNA: TGTGCCAGCACCCCGGGACACTCCTACGAGCAGTACTTC. Its translation is CASTPGHSYEQYF.

This chain links TRBV27 with TRBJ2-3; TRBD1 might be the D (6 bases). CDR1 and CDR2 from the germline V gene are MNHEY and SMNVEV (reference sequence). V was clipped by 2 bases and J by 6 bases, with 9 bases between them. The CDR3 spans 13 residues. This CDR3 reads CASSLRDTDTQYF. CDR3 coding DNA: TGTGCCAGCAGTTTACGGGACACCGATACGCAGTATTTT.

The V gene is TRBV5-6, the J gene TRBJ1-1, with D possibly matching TRBD1 (6 bases). V dropped 4 bases and J dropped 1 base, with 17 bases sitting between them. CDR1 SGHDT and CDR2 YYEEEE come from the germline V gene. The CDR3 covers 16 residues. The DNA of the CDR3 is TGTGCCAGCAGCGCCCCCCCCGCAGGGGAGAACACTGAAGCTTTCTTT. As protein: CASSAPPAGENTEAFF. Filled out from reference TRBV5-6 and TRBJ1-1, the complete variable domain reads DAGVTQSPTHLIKTRGQQVTLRCSPKSGHDTVSWYQQALGQGPQFIFQYYEEEERQRGNFPDRFSGHQFPNYSSELNVNALLLGDSALYLCASSAPPAGENTEAFFGQGTRLTVV.

The chain links TRBV27 to TRBJ1-5; D ambiguous. Trimming shortened V by 0 bases and J by 6 bases, and 6 bases separated the two germline ends. There are 13 residues in the CDR3. CDR1 MNHEY and CDR2 SMNVEV come from the germline V gene (reference sequence). The DNA of the CDR3 is TGTGCCAGCAGTTTATCTAGGATTCAGCCCCAGCATTTT. Translation gives CASSLSRIQPQHF.

The CDR3 protein is CASSLTTDNEQFF. The CDR3 DNA sequence: TGTGCCAGCAGCTTAACGACTGACAATGAGCAGTTCTTC. The V call is TRBV7-3, the J call TRBJ2-1; D is uncertain. CDR1 and CDR2 from the germline V gene are SGHTA and FQGTGA. Trimming cost V 0 bases and J 5 bases, with 5 bases left between them. This CDR3 is built from 13 residues.

This clonotype appeared a single time. The chain combines TRBV3-1 with TRBJ2-3, with D possibly being TRBD2 (6 bases). Per the germline V gene, CDR1 is LGHDT and CDR2 is YNNKEL (reference sequence). This CDR3 comprises 14 residues. Trimming shortened V by 4 bases and J by 2 bases, and 10 bases separated the two germline ends. CDR3 nucleotides: TGTGCCAGCAGCCCCCGGACTATCACAGATACGCAGTATTTT. Encoded protein: CASSPRTITDTQYF.

The J gene is TRBJ2-3, the V gene TRBV29-1, with TRBD2 matching over 10 bases. With 3 bases clipped from V and 3 bases from J, the junction kept 6 bases outside the gene matches. Germline V CDR1 and CDR2: SQVTM, ANQGSEA. The CDR3 consists of 15 residues. The CDR3 DNA reads as TGCAGCGTTGAGTTTCTAGCGGGAGTGACAGATACGCAGTATTTT. It translates to CSVEFLAGVTDTQYF.

V gene TRBV6-5 combines with J gene TRBJ1-2; D call uncertain. Trimming removed 2 bases at V and 4 bases at J, with 17 bases between. There are 16 residues in the CDR3. Germline V gene data show CDR1 as MNHEY and CDR2 as SVGAGI. The DNA of the CDR3 is TGTGCCAGCAGTTACACCTCAAAGGGTGGAGGCTATGGCTACACCTTC. This gives the protein CASSYTSKGGGYGYTF.

The chain is built from TRBV7-8 and TRBJ1-1, with 7 positions matching TRBD1. The junction had 6 bases not matched to a gene; V was cut back by 3 bases and J by 11 bases. This CDR3 is built from 12 residues. Germline V CDR1 and CDR2: SGHVS, FQNEAQ. This chain's CDR3 is CASSFGTARAFF. The CDR3 DNA is TGTGCCAGCAGCTTTGGGACAGCCCGGGCTTTCTTT.

A single count supports this clonotype. V and J are TRBV11-1 and TRBJ1-1, with D perhaps matching TRBD1 (6 bases). Germline CDR1 SGHAT, CDR2 FQDESV (reference sequence). This CDR3 region has 14 residues. V was shortened by 2 bases and J by 6 bases, with 13 bases between the two germline ends. The CDR3, as DNA: TGTGCCAGCAGCTTATCGACAGGAAGGCCTGAAGCTTTCTTT. Translating gives CASSLSTGRPEAFF.

The chain recombines TRBV18 with TRBJ1-1, with 8 bases that match TRBD1. V was clipped by 4 bases and J by 5 bases; unmatched bases: 9. Looked up from germline, CDR1 is KGHSH and CDR2 is LQKENI. The CDR3 spans 15 residues. The CDR3 is CASSLRTGIRTEAFF. The CDR3 DNA reads TGTGCCAGCTCACTACGGACAGGGATTAGGACTGAAGCTTTCTTT.

The chain uses TRBV7-9 and TRBJ1-5, with D hard to call. With 0 bases removed from V and 4 bases from J, the gap between germline ends came to 4 bases. The CDR3 is made up of 13 amino acids. Germline V CDR1 and CDR2: SEHNR, FQNEAQ (reference sequence). CDR3 bases: TGTGCCAGCAGCTTAGCGGAGAATCAGCCCCAGCATTTT. Its protein is CASSLAENQPQHF.

This clonotype has a single count. The rearrangement uses TRBV27 and TRBJ2-3, with TRBD1 matching 7 bases. Trimming cost V 0 bases and J 3 bases; bases outside gene matches: 3. Germline assignment: CDR1 MNHEY and CDR2 SMNVEV (reference sequence). The CDR3 runs to 15 residues. The CDR3: CASSLSGQETDTQYF. For the CDR3, the DNA is TGTGCCAGCAGTTTATCTGGACAGGAGACAGATACGCAGTATTTT.